Below, 18 T cell receptor beta chains from the same sample are listed, as sequenced in a study of identical twins. TCRdb fed the 5' RACE reads into MiXCR, producing one record per CDR3 protein. The sample holds approximately 530,000 distinct CDR3 sequences, around 22% seen once. These data also featured in a second study, about yellow fever vaccine responses in identical twins.

The sample taken for sequencing was CD4+ T cells sorted from blood. These receptors came from a woman younger than 35 in good health.

The CDR3 sequence: CSAPKTGSSYEQYF. DNA for the CDR3: TGCAGTGCCCCCAAGACAGGGAGCTCCTACGAGCAGTACTTC. This sequence joins TRBV20-1 and TRBJ2-7, with 7 bases matching TRBD1. Germline CDR1 DFQATT, CDR2 SNEGSKA (reference sequence). The CDR3 extends over 14 amino acids. The ends lost 6 bases at V and 0 bases at J; junction bases unmatched: 8.

This chain connects TRBV28 to TRBJ1-1, with TRBD1 matching over 7 bases. CDR1 and CDR2 from the germline V gene are MDHEN and SYDVKM. V gave up 2 bases and J gave up 4 bases; unmatched junction bases: 7. CDR3 length equals 15 residues. CDR3 in amino acids: CASSLIDRDATEAFF. In DNA form, the CDR3 reads TGTGCCAGCAGTTTAATTGACAGGGATGCCACTGAAGCTTTCTTT.

The chain recombines TRBV6-1 with TRBJ1-6; D is unclear. The CDR3 extends over 15 amino acids. The ends were cut back, 0 bases at V and 6 bases at J, with 9 bases in the middle. Per the germline V gene, CDR1 is MNHNS and CDR2 is SASEGT. CDR3 in amino acids: CASSEAGISNSPLHF. DNA of the CDR3: TGTGCCAGCAGTGAAGCGGGTATTAGTAATTCACCCCTCCACTTT.

The chain links TRBV9 to TRBJ1-1, with 7 bases matching TRBD1. V was pared by 5 bases and J by 1 base, with 5 bases of the junction left unmatched. The V gene's germline CDR1 is SGDLS and CDR2 YYNGEE. The CDR3 consists of 14 residues. CDR3 nucleotide sequence: TGTGCCAGCAGGGTACAGGGGAGGAACACTGAAGCTTTCTTT. Its protein is CASRVQGRNTEAFF. The full variable domain, with the rest looked up from reference TRBV9 and TRBJ1-1, is DSGVTQTPKHLITATGQRVTLRCSPRSGDLSVYWYQQSLDQGLQFLIQYYNGEERAKGNILERFSAQQFPDLHSELNLSSLELGDSALYFCASRVQGRNTEAFFGQGTRLTVV.

This clonotype has just a few counts. The rearrangement joins TRBV6-1 to TRBJ2-1; TRBD2 matches 8 bases. V was clipped by 5 bases and J by 0 bases; unmatched bases: 3. The CDR3 runs 15 residues. Germline CDR1 and CDR2: MNHNS and SASEGT. The CDR3 nucleotides read TGTGCCAGCAGTCGACTAGCGAGCTCCTACAATGAGCAGTTCTTC. Protein sequence: CASSRLASSYNEQFF.

The chain links TRBV20-1 to TRBJ2-1, with 7 nucleotides matching TRBD1. This CDR3 contains 14 residues. Germline CDR1 DFQATT, CDR2 SNEGSKA (reference sequence). V gave up 6 bases and J gave up 4 bases; unmatched junction bases: 9. This chain's CDR3 is CSAEGRGNYNEQFF. Here the CDR3 DNA reads TGCAGTGCCGAGGGCAGGGGGAATTACAATGAGCAGTTCTTC.

The chain links TRBV6-1 to TRBJ2-5, with D unclear. Trimming left V 6 bases short and J 6 bases short, with 17 bases between. Germline CDR1 is MNHNS and CDR2 is SASEGT. CDR3 length: 14 amino acids. The chain's CDR3 is CASRSTPNSQTQYF. CDR3 coding DNA: TGTGCCAGCAGGTCGACACCCAACTCACAGACCCAGTACTTC.

This clonotype has a handful of counts. V gene TRBV18 combines with J gene TRBJ2-7, with 8 bases matching TRBD1. Trimming at V came to 1 base and at J to 2 bases, leaving 1 base not matched to a gene. CDR1 and CDR2 (germline): KGHSH, LQKENI. The CDR3 loop spans 14 amino acids. As DNA, the CDR3 is TGTGCCAGCTCACCACGGGACAGGACCTACGAGCAGTACGTC. This gives the protein CASSPRDRTYEQYV.

This clonotype was observed many times. The gene calls are TRBV12-3 or TRBV12-4 and TRBJ2-2; unclear D gene. Trimming shortened V by 1 base and J by 6 bases, and 6 bases separated the two germline ends. This CDR3 has 13 residues. The CDR3 DNA follows: TGTGCCAGCAGTTTAGTCGGCGCCGGGGAGCTGTTTTTT. This sequence encodes CASSLVGAGELFF.

This chain joins TRBV12-3 or TRBV12-4 and TRBJ1-1; D not resolved. CDR3 length: 13 amino acids. Between the trimmed V and J ends, which lost 2 bases and 4 bases, there was a span of 8 bases. The CDR3 coding sequence is TGTGCCAGCAGTTTAAGCGAGGTCACTGAAGCTTTCTTT. This translates into CASSLSEVTEAFF.

The gene calls are TRBV19 and TRBJ2-7; D possibly corresponds to TRBD2 (6 bases). The germline CDR1 and CDR2 sequences are LNHDA and SQIVND (reference sequence). The CDR3 runs to 18 residues. The V and J ends lost 4 bases and 4 bases respectively, with 26 bases between them. The CDR3 spells CASSTRGGGTDVPYEQYF. CDR3 coding DNA: TGTGCCAGTAGTACCCGGGGAGGCGGGACGGATGTGCCGTACGAGCAGTACTTC. Variable domain in full (rest from reference TRBV19 and TRBJ2-7): DGGITQSPKYLFRKEGQNVTLSCEQNLNHDAMYWYRQDPGQGLRLIYYSQIVNDFQKGDIAEGYSVSREKKESFPLTVTSAQKNPTAFYLCASSTRGGGTDVPYEQYFGPGTRLTVT.

This clonotype was seen a handful of times. The V gene is TRBV2, the J gene TRBJ2-6, with D unclear. Germline V gene sequence: CDR1 SNHLY, CDR2 FYNNEI. Trimming removed 7 bases at V and 2 bases at J, with 9 bases between. This CDR3 has 14 amino acids. CDR3 nucleotides: TGTGCCAGCAAAGGATCCCCTGGGGCCAACGTCCTGACTTTC. Protein: CASKGSPGANVLTF. Complete variable domain (other parts from reference TRBV2 and TRBJ2-6): EPEVTQTPSHQVTQMGQEVILRCVPISNHLYFYWYRQILGQKVEFLVSFYNNEISEKSEIFDDQFSVERPDGSNFTLKIRSTKLEDSAMYFCASKGSPGANVLTFGAGSRLTVL.

The V and J genes are TRBV12-3 or TRBV12-4 and TRBJ1-6, with D tentatively TRBD1 (6 bases). The CDR3 totals 16 residues. V lost 6 bases, J lost 4 bases, and 16 bases lay in between. The CDR3 DNA sequence: TGTGCCAGCAGAACCGAGACAGGATCTTATAATTCACCCCTCCACTTT. Amino acid sequence: CASRTETGSYNSPLHF.

This clonotype was seen more than once but under ten times. This chain uses TRBV2 with TRBJ1-2, with TRBD1 as a possible D gene (5 bases). The germline V gene encodes CDR1 SNHLY and CDR2 FYNNEI. This CDR3 is 13 amino acids long. The V end was cut by 6 bases, the J end by 5 bases, with 13 bases between. In DNA form, the CDR3 reads TGTGCCAGCAGCGCGGGACCCTATTATGGCTACACCTTC. Amino acids: CASSAGPYYGYTF.

Only a few counts were recorded for this clonotype. The chain joins TRBV24-1 to TRBJ2-5; D not resolved. The V gene's germline CDR1 is KGHDR and CDR2 SFDVKD. The CDR3 spans 15 residues. Between the trimmed V and J ends, which lost 4 bases and 2 bases, there was a span of 13 bases. CDR3 sequence (DNA): TGTGCCACCAGTGACTCCCGACACCCACAAGAGACCCAGTACTTC. Its protein product is CATSDSRHPQETQYF.

This sequence joins TRBV20-1 and TRBJ2-5; D is uncertain. The V gene lost 6 bases and the J gene lost 5 bases, with 19 bases spanning the gap. The CDR3 consists of 14 residues. Germline V lookup: CDR1 DFQATT, CDR2 SNEGSKA (reference sequence). This chain's CDR3 is CSASVGSFRETQYF. CDR3 DNA: TGCAGTGCATCCGTGGGCTCATTCCGGGAGACCCAGTACTTC.

This chain links TRBV6-4 with TRBJ2-1; weak D call: TRBD2 (6 bases). Germline values: CDR1 MRHNA, CDR2 SNTAGT. CDR3 length equals 12 residues. V lost 4 bases and J 7 bases, leaving 8 bases between the germline ends. The CDR3 bases are TGTGCCAGCAGTGTGGAGGGGAATGAGCAGTTCTTC. Translated: CASSVEGNEQFF.

The genes are TRBV7-3 and TRBJ2-7, with a possible D match to TRBD2 (6 bases). V was cut by 2 bases and J by 5 bases, with 10 bases left in between. The CDR3 totals 13 residues. Per germline, CDR1 SGHTA and CDR2 FQGTGA. The CDR3, as DNA: TGTGCCAGCAGCTTATGGGCGGGGAACGAGCAGTACTTC. Encoded protein: CASSLWAGNEQYF.